Only a few counts were recorded for the clone carrying this T cell receptor (beta chain). Its antigen is undetermined. Sequencing used immunoSEQ multiplex PCR; TCRdb keeps in-frame clones, though not all of them. The table has some 42,000 clones, roughly 80% seen once. Patients were diagnosed with urothelial carcinoma, either locally advanced or metastatic. This sample is part of a study of PD-L1 blockade in urothelial cancer. Overall study findings and caveats: TCR clonality was measured in pretreatment peripheral blood. Clonality below the median predicted better survival.

Trimming at V came to 8 bases and at J to 5 bases, leaving 10 bases not matched to a gene. The CDR3 contains 15 residues. Germline CDR1 MGHRA, CDR2 YSYEKL. The receptor comes from a man between 65 and 79 years old with urothelial cancer. The rearrangement links TRBV4-1 to TRBJ2-2, with 8 bases aligning to TRBD2. The sample in question was PBMCs, obtained around atezolizumab (anti-PD-L1) treatment. The CDR3 coding sequence is TGCGCCAGCGCTTCTCGGGGGGGCTATACCGGGGAGCTGTTTTTT. Translated, it gives CASASRGGYTGELFF.